This T cell receptor (beta chain) was profiled in a study of blood T cell repertoires in COVID-19. As for the study in general: Acute and convalescent COVID-19 samples came from the United States, Italy and Spain. PBMCs, B-cell-depleted T cells, or T cells provided the cDNA or gDNA that made up the material.

Authors' methods: Counts of nucleated cells, estimated from reference gene primer amplification, were obtained. Clones were read by immunoSEQ multiplex PCR, and TCRdb kept only the in-frame ones, dropping some. V and J calls and clone size are as listed in that table; D and trimming were resolved from the DNA. The sample holds about 180,000 clones, about four fifths seen once. Only one count was recorded for this clone. V was clipped by 3 bases and J by 11 bases; unmatched bases: 7. The CDR3 contains 14 residues. Per germline, CDR1 SGDLS and CDR2 YYNGEE. The source is a woman in her 70s with acute or convalescent COVID-19. Material: peripheral blood. V and J are TRBV9 and TRBJ1-6; TRBD1 aligns across 8 bases. The CDR3 here is CASSAGQDDTPLHF. In DNA, the CDR3 is TGTGCCAGCAGCGCGGGACAGGACGACACACCCCTCCACTTT.